The next 18 T cell receptor beta chains were all read from a single sample in a study of CD8+ T cells in alopecia areata. As the sequencing template, cDNA was produced by extracting RNA and reverse transcribing it. The method was immunoSEQ multiplex PCR; TCRdb's version includes in-frame clones alone and lacks a portion of them. This table has fewer than 110,000 clones, 84% appearing once. Treatment of the sample: oral pan-JAK inhibitor, 5-10 mg twice daily. The starting material was CD8+ T cells sorted from blood, obtained at week 24, from a patient treated with tofacitinib. All receptors come from a human donor with alopecia areata.

The chain combines TRBV29-1 with TRBJ1-3; no firm D call. This CDR3 is built from 13 residues. V shed 7 bases and J shed 0 bases, with 10 bases lying between them. The V gene's germline CDR1 is SQVTM and CDR2 ANQGSEA. CDR3 in amino acids: CSAMTSSGNTIYF. The DNA of the CDR3 is TGCAGCGCCATGACCTCCTCTGGAAACACCATATATTTT.

The chain has TRBV29-1 and TRBJ2-5; D possibly uses TRBD1 or TRBD2 (5 bases each). The DNA end is more similar to TRBJ2-7, so the J call may be wrong. This CDR3 contains 13 residues. Germline V gives CDR1 SQVTM, CDR2 ANQGSEA. The DNA for the CDR3 is TGCAGCTTCCGAGGGACCATCTCCTACGAGCAGTACTTC. This gives the protein CSFRGTISYEQYF.

This chain uses TRBV4-3 with TRBJ2-7; no firm D call. The CDR3 is 15 amino acids. The V end was cut by 1 base, the J end by 2 bases, with 12 bases between. CDR1 LGHNA and CDR2 YSLEER come from the germline V gene. The CDR3 spells CASSQAHGPTYEQYF. The DNA for the CDR3 is TGCGCCAGCAGCCAAGCCCACGGTCCCACCTACGAGCAGTACTTC.

The chain couples TRBV6-1 to TRBJ2-4, with a weak D call TRBD1 (5 bases). Germline V CDR1 and CDR2: MNHNS, SASEGT. The length of the CDR3 is 17 residues. V was pared by 3 bases and J by 0 bases, with 15 bases between. The CDR3 protein is CASSDPIQGLAKNIQYF. The CDR3 nucleotides are TGTGCCAGCAGTGACCCCATTCAGGGTCTAGCCAAAAACATTCAGTACTTC.

The V and J genes are TRBV7-2 and TRBJ2-5, with D hard to call. Germline CDR1 is SGHTA and CDR2 is FQGNSA. V was shortened by 6 bases and J by 4 bases, with 18 bases between the two germline ends. The CDR3 extends over 15 amino acids. The CDR3 reads CASRPTSGSLETQYF. The DNA of the CDR3 is TGTGCCAGCAGACCCACCTCGGGTAGCTTAGAGACCCAGTACTTC.

The sample holds a few counts of this clone. V usage is TRBV27 and J usage is TRBJ2-6; maybe TRBD2 (5 bases). This CDR3 has 15 residues. The germline V and J ends were trimmed by 1 base and 2 bases, with 6 bases remaining between them. Germline assignment: CDR1 MNHEY and CDR2 SMNVEV (reference sequence). The CDR3 sequence: CASSLWGAGANVLTF. CDR3 bases: TGTGCCAGCAGTTTATGGGGAGCTGGGGCCAACGTCCTGACTTTC.

This chain connects TRBV7-2 to TRBJ2-1; TRBD2 agrees at 11 bases. Germline CDR1 and CDR2: SGHTA and FQGNSA. The V and J ends lost 5 bases and 4 bases, in that order; junction bases with no gene match: 10. The CDR3 sequence is 17 residues long. CDR3 protein: CASSLLLAGGPYNEQFF. The CDR3 DNA sequence: TGTGCCAGCAGCCTACTGCTAGCGGGGGGACCGTACAATGAGCAGTTCTTC. Full variable domain (rest looked up from reference TRBV7-2 and TRBJ2-1): GAGVSQSPSNKVTEKGKDVELRCDPISGHTALYWYRQSLGQGLEFLIYFQGNSAPDKSGLPSDRFSAERTGGSVSTLTIQRTQQEDSAVYLCASSLLLAGGPYNEQFFGPGTRLTVL.

The V and J genes are TRBV6-1 and TRBJ2-1; 8 bases fit TRBD1. The CDR3 totals 14 residues. The ends lost 6 bases at V and 3 bases at J; junction bases unmatched: 4. Germline CDR1 and CDR2: MNHNS and SASEGT. CDR3 protein: CASSPGQDYNEQFF. DNA of the CDR3: TGTGCCAGCAGCCCGGGACAGGACTACAATGAGCAGTTCTTC.

The CDR3 DNA reads as TGCGCCAGCAGCCAATTGGGGCAGGCCTGGGATTCACCCCTCCACTTT. This codes for CASSQLGQAWDSPLHF. The chain has TRBV4-1 and TRBJ1-6; maybe TRBD1 (5 bases). CDR3 length equals 16 residues. Trimming left V 2 bases short and J 8 bases short, with 16 bases between. Germline V gene sequence: CDR1 MGHRA, CDR2 YSYEKL.

Concerning this clone: Since no conserved phenylalanine or tryptophan closes the CDR3, a read error is the likely cause. The DNA is left out, because the CDR3 cannot be placed on it with certainty; the CDR3 is given as TCRdb lists it. The chain carries TRBV7-9 and TRBJ2-7; the table's D call, TRBD1, has no DNA check behind it. Counting both end residues, the CDR3 totals 12 amino acids. CDR1 and CDR2 from the germline V gene are SEHNR and FQNEAQ (reference sequence). The CDR3 spells CASSLDDRLGSI.

This rearrangement joins TRBV15 to TRBJ1-6, with D perhaps matching TRBD1 (5 bases). Trimming took 2 bases from V and 8 from J, leaving 10 bases between them. The CDR3 is 14 residues long. CDR1 is LNHNV, CDR2 YYDKDF, per germline (reference sequence). CDR3 sequence reads: CATSRTGSDSPLHF. The CDR3 DNA sequence: TGTGCCACCAGCAGAACAGGATCGGATTCACCCCTCCACTTT.

Remarks on this clone: Other DNA sequences in this specimen translate into the identical CDR3. V gene TRBV29-1 combines with J gene TRBJ2-5; 13 bases match TRBD2. Trimming removed 6 bases from V and 2 bases from J; junction bases left unmatched: 3. The CDR3 covers 14 residues. CDR1 and CDR2 (germline): SQVTM, ANQGSEA. CDR3 protein: CSVELAGGQETQYF. The CDR3 DNA follows: TGCAGCGTCGAACTAGCGGGGGGGCAAGAGACCCAGTACTTC.

In DNA form, the CDR3 reads TGCAGCGTTGACAGGGACAGGGTGAACGGTGAGCAGTTCTTC. It encodes CSVDRDRVNGEQFF. The chain couples TRBV29-1 to TRBJ2-1, with TRBD1 identical over 9 bases. This CDR3 is built from 14 residues. Per the germline V gene, CDR1 is SQVTM and CDR2 is ANQGSEA. V shed 3 bases, J shed 9 bases, and the junction held 9 bases outside the gene matches.

The chain combines TRBV19 with TRBJ2-2; D is unclear. Germline V CDR1 and CDR2: LNHDA, SQIVND (reference sequence). Deletions cut 7 bases from V and 5 bases from J, with 14 bases between. The CDR3 extends over 14 amino acids. The CDR3 protein is CASTRASGTGELFF. For the CDR3, the DNA is TGTGCCAGTACTCGGGCCTCGGGTACCGGGGAGCTGTTTTTT.

The V gene is TRBV27, the J gene TRBJ2-3; 10 bases are a match to TRBD2. Unmatched junction bases numbered 2, after V lost 4 bases and J lost 1 base. In germline, CDR1 is MNHEY, CDR2 SMNVEV (reference sequence). The length of the CDR3 is 15 residues. CDR3 sequence (DNA): TGTGCCAGCAGTTCCCTAGCGGGAGGCACAGATACGCAGTATTTT. This sequence encodes CASSSLAGGTDTQYF.

The chain couples TRBV6-5 to TRBJ2-2; D gene uncertain. The CDR3 is 11 residues long. Between the trimmed V and J ends, which lost 6 bases and 6 bases, there was a span of 5 bases. Germline-derived CDR1 and CDR2 are MNHEY and SVGAGI. This CDR3 reads CASSPSGELFF. CDR3 nucleotide sequence: TGTGCCAGCAGCCCATCCGGGGAGCTGTTTTTT.

V is TRBV6-6 and J is TRBJ1-4; perhaps TRBD1 as D (6 bases). CDR1 is MNHNY and CDR2 is SVGAGI in the germline V gene (reference sequence). Between the trimmed V and J ends, which lost 5 bases and 8 bases, there was a span of 12 bases. CDR3 length: 13 amino acids. The CDR3 spells CASSNRVEEKLFF. CDR3 coding DNA: TGTGCCAGCAGTAACAGGGTGGAAGAAAAACTGTTTTTT.

The chain couples TRBV2 to TRBJ1-2; TRBD1 is a possible D gene (5 bases). V lost 3 bases to trimming and J lost 4 bases, with 12 bases between them. The CDR3 is 14 amino acids. The V gene's germline CDR1 is SNHLY and CDR2 FYNNEI. CDR3 region: CASSDEGVGYGYTF. The CDR3 DNA is TGTGCCAGCAGTGACGAAGGGGTGGGCTATGGCTACACCTTC.